These 25 T cell receptor beta chains share one sample of origin, sequenced in a study of T cell responses to AZD1222 COVID-19 vaccine. Using immunoSEQ multiplex PCR, the repertoire was profiled, and TCRdb retains in-frame clones only, with some absent. The table lists about 99,000 clones, roughly 88% of them singletons, with approximately 9% in the top ten. The starting material was peripheral blood, obtained on day 0 of AZD1222 vaccination. These receptors came from an adult in good health.

The CDR3 DNA reads TGTGCGAGCCTAACCTCCGCTAAAGGCTCTGGAAACACCATATATTTT. Amino acid sequence: CASLTSAKGSGNTIYF. J is TRBJ1-3 and V is TRBV28; D is unclear. Germline V CDR1 and CDR2: MDHEN, SYDVKM. This CDR3 spans 16 amino acids.

The rearrangement uses TRBV7-8 and TRBJ1-1; D gene ambiguous. Germline-derived CDR1 and CDR2 are SGHVS and FQNEAQ. V was clipped by 1 base and J by 0 bases, with 6 bases between them. The CDR3 is 14 amino acids. CDR3 DNA: TGTGCCAGCAGCTTAGAACTAGTGAACACTGAAGCTTTCTTT. Translating gives CASSLELVNTEAFF.

The V and J genes are TRBV28 and TRBJ2-1; 8 nucleotides line up with TRBD2. CDR3 length: 14 amino acids. Germline V gives CDR1 MDHEN, CDR2 SYDVKM. With 6 bases clipped from V and 4 bases from J, the junction kept 5 bases outside the gene matches. Here the CDR3 reads CASRRLAKYNEQFF. In DNA form, the CDR3 reads TGTGCCAGCAGACGACTAGCGAAATACAATGAGCAGTTCTTC.

This chain joins TRBV5-6 and TRBJ1-1; D remains unclear. The V and J ends lost 4 bases and 0 bases respectively, with 16 bases between them. Germline V CDR1 and CDR2: SGHDT, YYEEEE. The CDR3 extends over 16 amino acids. The CDR3: CASSEVGYPMNTEAFF. For the CDR3, the DNA is TGTGCCAGCAGCGAGGTGGGGTATCCCATGAACACTGAAGCTTTCTTT.

The chain has TRBV7-2 and TRBJ1-5; D ambiguous. From germline, CDR1 is SGHTA and CDR2 FQGNSA. This CDR3 region has 13 residues. V was cut by 2 bases and J by 7 bases, with 9 bases left in between. The DNA of the CDR3 is TGTGCCAGCAGCTTAAGGGAGAAGCAGCCCCAGCATTTT. This sequence encodes CASSLREKQPQHF.

J is TRBJ1-1 and V is TRBV7-2; 7 bases fit TRBD1. V shed 5 bases, J shed 5 bases, and the junction held 11 bases outside the gene matches. The CDR3 totals 15 residues. CDR1 and CDR2 (germline): SGHTA, FQGNSA. The CDR3: CASSPNRGWGTEAFF. In DNA, the CDR3 is TGTGCCAGCAGCCCCAACAGGGGATGGGGGACTGAAGCTTTCTTT.

The J gene is TRBJ1-5, the V gene TRBV20-1; D possibly corresponds to TRBD1 (5 bases). In germline, CDR1 is DFQATT, CDR2 SNEGSKA (reference sequence). This CDR3 has 13 residues. Trimming pared 3 bases from V and 5 bases from J, leaving 11 bases between. CDR3 amino acids: CSASRDQDQPQHF. The CDR3 region has the DNA TGCAGTGCTAGTAGGGACCAAGATCAGCCCCAGCATTTT.

The gene calls are TRBV7-9 and TRBJ2-1, with 10 bases matching TRBD2. The J segment lost 8 bases and the V segment lost 8 bases, leaving 6 bases of the junction unmatched. This CDR3 is built from 13 residues. CDR1 SEHNR and CDR2 FQNEAQ come from the germline V gene (reference sequence). The CDR3 sequence is CASGLAASDEQFF. The CDR3 DNA reads TGTGCCAGCGGACTAGCGGCTTCGGATGAGCAGTTCTTC.

The count of this clone is one. For the CDR3, the DNA is TGTGCCAGCAACGCGGTCGATCAGCCCCAGCATTTT. This sequence encodes CASNAVDQPQHF. The V call is TRBV28, the J call TRBJ1-5; D unclear. Per the germline V gene, CDR1 is MDHEN and CDR2 is SYDVKM. Trimming stripped 7 bases from V and 5 bases from J, with 9 bases between. The CDR3 has 12 residues.

DNA of the CDR3: TGTGCCAGCGCAACTAGCGGGGGGGCCGATGAGCAGTTCTTC. Its translation: CASATSGGADEQFF. This sequence joins TRBV18 and TRBJ2-1; TRBD2 matches 13 bases. The CDR3 contains 14 residues. V shed 8 bases, J shed 8 bases, and the junction held 6 bases outside the gene matches. Germline V gene data show CDR1 as KGHSH and CDR2 as LQKENI.

The gene calls are TRBV2 and TRBJ2-7, with TRBD1 matching 7 bases. The V gene end was trimmed by 7 bases and the J gene end by 5 bases; junction bases not matched to a gene: 17. The CDR3 consists of 16 residues. Per germline, CDR1 SNHLY and CDR2 FYNNEI. The CDR3 is CASTGFAPTGSDEQYF. In DNA, the CDR3 is TGTGCCAGCACTGGGTTTGCTCCGACAGGGAGCGACGAGCAGTACTTC. The full variable domain, in which reference TRBV2 and TRBJ2-7 provide the parts outside the CDR3, is EPEVTQTPSHQVTQMGQEVILRCVPISNHLYFYWYRQILGQKVEFLVSFYNNEISEKSEIFDDQFSVERPDGSNFTLKIRSTKLEDSAMYFCASTGFAPTGSDEQYFGPGTRLTVT.

This chain joins TRBV7-9 and TRBJ2-1; no clear D gene. Trimming left V 5 bases short and J 2 bases short, with 1 base between. Germline V CDR1 and CDR2: SEHNR, FQNEAQ (reference sequence). CDR3 size: 11 residues. The CDR3 protein is CASSAYNEQFF. The DNA of the CDR3 is TGTGCCAGCAGCGCCTACAATGAGCAGTTCTTC.

The chain links TRBV3-1 (or the pseudogene TRBV3-2) to TRBJ1-3; perhaps TRBD1 as D (6 bases). Trimming took 2 bases from V and 0 from J, leaving 8 bases between them. Germline V gene sequence: CDR1 LGHDT, CDR2 YNNKEL (reference sequence). CDR3 size: 15 residues. The CDR3 spells CASSQSGASGNTIYF. The CDR3, as DNA: TGTGCCAGCAGCCAATCAGGGGCCTCTGGAAACACCATATATTTT.

This clone has a handful of counts. In the same sample, other DNA sequences code for this CDR3. The chain combines TRBV6-2 or TRBV6-3 with TRBJ1-5, with D tentatively TRBD1 (6 bases). The germline V gene encodes CDR1 MNHEY and CDR2 SVGEGT. With 0 bases removed from V and 5 bases from J, the gap between germline ends came to 11 bases. CDR3 length: 15 amino acids. The CDR3 spells CASSYSNRVDQPQHF. The CDR3 bases are TGTGCCAGCAGTTACTCAAACAGGGTTGATCAGCCCCAGCATTTT.

V gene TRBV2 combines with J gene TRBJ1-1; TRBD1 is a possible D gene (5 bases). Trimming took 7 bases from V and 6 from J, leaving 21 bases between them. Germline V CDR1 and CDR2: SNHLY, FYNNEI. This CDR3 contains 15 residues. In DNA form, the CDR3 reads TGTGCCAGCACCCCCGTCAGGGTGGGGGTACCTGAAGCTTTCTTT. This encodes CASTPVRVGVPEAFF.

This clone was counted between two and nine times. The chain has TRBV29-1 and TRBJ1-1; 8 bases map to TRBD1. CDR1 and CDR2 from the germline V gene are SQVTM and ANQGSEA. The CDR3 is 12 amino acids. Unmatched junction bases numbered 2, after V lost 7 bases and J lost 1 base. The CDR3 sequence: CSADRGNTEAFF. DNA of the CDR3: TGCAGCGCTGACAGGGGGAACACTGAAGCTTTCTTT.

The chain uses TRBV7-9 and TRBJ2-1; 7 positions match TRBD2. This CDR3 is built from 16 residues. The germline V gene encodes CDR1 SEHNR and CDR2 FQNEAQ (reference sequence). V lost 4 bases and J lost 0; bases outside the gene matches: 6. The CDR3 DNA follows: TGTGCCAGCAGCTCCCCGGGACTACTCTCCTACAATGAGCAGTTCTTC. Amino acid sequence: CASSSPGLLSYNEQFF.

The genes are TRBV7-2 and TRBJ2-5; D unclear. V lost 5 bases, J lost 4 bases, and 26 bases lay in between. Germline V CDR1 and CDR2: SGHTA, FQGNSA. This CDR3 is 18 amino acids long. The CDR3 is CASSLPHLDLVERETQYF. In nucleotides, the CDR3 is TGTGCCAGCAGCCTACCCCACCTGGACCTCGTAGAACGAGAGACCCAGTACTTC.

The CDR3 DNA reads as TGTGCCAGCAGCCAACCCGGACAGAACACTGAAGCTTTCTTT. This sequence encodes CASSQPGQNTEAFF. The chain joins TRBV3-1 (or the pseudogene TRBV3-2) to TRBJ1-1; D is possibly TRBD1 (5 bases). The CDR3 spans 14 residues. Germline CDR1 reads LGHDT; CDR2 reads YNNKEL (reference sequence). Trimming stripped 2 bases from V and 1 base from J, with 8 bases between.

The CDR3 is CASSLSGGENTEAFF. The DNA of the CDR3 is TGTGCCAGCAGCTTGTCAGGGGGCGAGAACACTGAAGCTTTCTTT. The chain carries TRBV5-5 and TRBJ1-1; TRBD1 matches at 8 bases. The junction had 3 bases not matched to a gene; V was cut back by 1 base and J by 1 base. The CDR3 totals 15 residues. Per germline, CDR1 SGHKS and CDR2 YYEKEE (reference sequence).

The gene calls are TRBV7-2 and TRBJ1-2; 7 nucleotides line up with TRBD1. V lost 1 base and J lost 4; bases outside the gene matches: 9. Germline loops: CDR1 SGHTA, CDR2 FQGNSA. The CDR3 length is 16 residues. The CDR3: CASSLGLTGVGYGYTF. The DNA for the CDR3 is TGTGCCAGCAGCTTAGGTCTTACAGGGGTGGGCTATGGCTACACCTTC.

The rearrangement uses TRBV6-6 and TRBJ2-7; TRBD2 is a possible D gene (5 bases). The CDR3 runs 13 residues. Between the trimmed V and J ends, which lost 5 bases and 2 bases, there was a span of 10 bases. The germline CDR1 and CDR2 sequences are MNHNY and SVGAGI (reference sequence). The CDR3 region is CASSTTGTYEQYF. DNA of the CDR3: TGTGCCAGCAGTACCACGGGGACCTACGAGCAGTACTTC.

The CDR3, as DNA: TGTGCCAGCAGCGTAGAGGGAAACAGTTACTTGATGAACACTGAAGCTTTCTTT. Translated: CASSVEGNSYLMNTEAFF. This chain joins TRBV9 and TRBJ1-1; D is unclear. Trimming stripped 0 bases from V and 0 bases from J, with 18 bases between. In germline, CDR1 is SGDLS, CDR2 YYNGEE. This CDR3 comprises 18 residues.

The V call is TRBV15, the J call TRBJ2-4; 9 nucleotides agree with TRBD1. V lost 1 base to trimming and J lost 6 bases; unmatched junction nucleotides: 10. The CDR3 loop spans 17 amino acids. Looked up from germline, CDR1 is LNHNV and CDR2 is YYDKDF (reference sequence). The CDR3 nucleotides read TGTGCCACCAGCAGAGGTGAACAGGGGGCAGGGGGAAACATTCAGTACTTC. Residues: CATSRGEQGAGGNIQYF.

J is TRBJ2-3 and V is TRBV19; D unresolved. Trimming took off 3 bases at V and 3 bases at J, with 25 bases between the two ends. The CDR3 loop spans 19 amino acids. Germline V gene data show CDR1 as LNHDA and CDR2 as SQIVND (reference sequence). This chain's CDR3 is CASSMKVVILGFRTDTQYF. The CDR3 nucleotides read TGTGCCAGTAGTATGAAGGTCGTGATTCTAGGGTTTAGAACAGATACGCAGTATTTT.